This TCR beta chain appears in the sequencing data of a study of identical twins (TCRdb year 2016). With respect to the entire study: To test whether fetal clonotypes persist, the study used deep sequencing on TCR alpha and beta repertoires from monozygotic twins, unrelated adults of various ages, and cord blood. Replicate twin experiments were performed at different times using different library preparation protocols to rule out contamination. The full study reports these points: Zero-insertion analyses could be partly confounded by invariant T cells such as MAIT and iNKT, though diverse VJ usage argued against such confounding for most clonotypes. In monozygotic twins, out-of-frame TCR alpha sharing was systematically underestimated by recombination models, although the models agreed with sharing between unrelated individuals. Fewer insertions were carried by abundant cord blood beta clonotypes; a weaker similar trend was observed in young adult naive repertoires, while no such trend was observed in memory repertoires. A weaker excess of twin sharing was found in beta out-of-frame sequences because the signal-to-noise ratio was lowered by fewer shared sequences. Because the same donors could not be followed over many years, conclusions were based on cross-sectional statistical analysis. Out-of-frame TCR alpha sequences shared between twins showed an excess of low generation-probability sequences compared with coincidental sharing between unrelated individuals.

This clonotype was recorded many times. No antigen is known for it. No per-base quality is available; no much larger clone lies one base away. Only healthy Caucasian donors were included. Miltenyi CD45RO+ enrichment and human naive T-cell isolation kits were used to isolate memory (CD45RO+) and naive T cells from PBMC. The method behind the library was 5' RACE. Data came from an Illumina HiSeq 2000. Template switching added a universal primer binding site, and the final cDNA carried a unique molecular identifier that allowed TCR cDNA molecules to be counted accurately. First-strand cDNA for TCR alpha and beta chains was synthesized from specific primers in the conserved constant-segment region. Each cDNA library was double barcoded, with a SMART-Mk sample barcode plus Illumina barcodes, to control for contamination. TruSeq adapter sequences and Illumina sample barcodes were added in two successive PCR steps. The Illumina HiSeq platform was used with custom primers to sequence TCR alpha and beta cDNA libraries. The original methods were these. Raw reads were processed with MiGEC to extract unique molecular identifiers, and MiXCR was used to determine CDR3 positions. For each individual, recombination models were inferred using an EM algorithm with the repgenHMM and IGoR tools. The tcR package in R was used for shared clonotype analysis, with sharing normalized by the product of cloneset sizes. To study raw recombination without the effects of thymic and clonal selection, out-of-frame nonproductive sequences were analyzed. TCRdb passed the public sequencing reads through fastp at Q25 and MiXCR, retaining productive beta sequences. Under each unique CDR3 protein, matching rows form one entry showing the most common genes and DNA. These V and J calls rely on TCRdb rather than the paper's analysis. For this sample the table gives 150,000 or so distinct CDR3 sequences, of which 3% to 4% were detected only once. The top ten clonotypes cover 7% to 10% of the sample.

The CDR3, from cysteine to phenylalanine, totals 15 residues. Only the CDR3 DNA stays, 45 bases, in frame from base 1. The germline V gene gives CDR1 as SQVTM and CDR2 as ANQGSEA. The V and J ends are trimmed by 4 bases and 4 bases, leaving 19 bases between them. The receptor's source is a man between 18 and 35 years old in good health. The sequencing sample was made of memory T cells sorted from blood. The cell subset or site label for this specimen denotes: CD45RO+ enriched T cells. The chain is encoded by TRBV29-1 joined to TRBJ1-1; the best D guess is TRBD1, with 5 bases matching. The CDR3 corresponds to CSVAEGDGVGTEAFF. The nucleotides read TGCAGCGTTGCGGAAGGGGACGGGGTGGGCACTGAAGCTTTCTTT.